The clone carrying this TCR beta chain showed up many times. The antigen is unknown. RNA transcripts served as the template for amplifying TCR beta CDR3 regions. Researchers ran a first-round RT-PCR on the TCR CDR3 using the HTBI primer set. Via MiXCR, TCRdb re-called the multiplex PCR reads, giving one row per CDR3 protein. Here the sample spans about 610,000 distinct CDR3 sequences, around 15% being singletons. This sample was included in a study of T cells in Graves' hyperthyroidism and ophthalmopathy. As for the study in general: At initial diagnosis, before any treatment had begun, peripheral blood was obtained.

The CDR3 spans 14 residues. The trim removed 6 bases at V and 8 bases at J, leaving 9 bases unmatched. The germline V gene encodes CDR1 MDHEN and CDR2 SYDVKM. The study based diagnoses on clinical symptoms, serum thyroxine and TRAb, thyroid ultrasound and orbital computed tomography. Extraction of PBMCs used roughly 9.6 ml of fresh peripheral blood. Study-wide findings and caveats: Blood shared most expanded thyroid clonotypes above 0.001.

This receptor was taken from a woman aged 40 to 50 with Graves' ophthalmopathy. Sequences were obtained from blood. The rearrangement uses TRBV28 and TRBJ1-2, with TRBD1 identical over 10 bases. In nucleotides, the CDR3 is TGTGCCAGCAGAGGACAGGGGGGGCCTTTCGGCTACACCTTC. It encodes CASRGQGGPFGYTF.